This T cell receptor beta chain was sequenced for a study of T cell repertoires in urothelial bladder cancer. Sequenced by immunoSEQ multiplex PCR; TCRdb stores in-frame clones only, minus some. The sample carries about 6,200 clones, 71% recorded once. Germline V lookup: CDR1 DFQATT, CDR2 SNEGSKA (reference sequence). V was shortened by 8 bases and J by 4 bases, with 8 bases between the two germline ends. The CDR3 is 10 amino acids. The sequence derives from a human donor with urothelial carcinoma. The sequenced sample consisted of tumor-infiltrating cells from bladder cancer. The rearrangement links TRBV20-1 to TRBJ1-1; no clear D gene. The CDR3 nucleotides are TGCAGTCCCGTCGGCACTGAAGCTTTCTTT. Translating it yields CSPVGTEAFF.